This T cell receptor (beta chain) was identified in a study of control samples from healthy donors and cancer patients. This CDR3 region has 12 residues. The germline V gene encodes CDR1 SNHLY and CDR2 FYNNEI. Trimming left V 4 bases short and J 2 bases short, with 6 bases between. Libraries were prepared by immunoSEQ multiplex PCR; TCRdb keeps only in-frame clonotypes and omits some of them. The table lists about 96,000 clones, 85% to 95% of them singletons. The chain combines TRBV2 with TRBJ2-7; D unresolved. The sequence was obtained from a man between 18 and 29 years old in good health. Sequences were obtained from blood. The CDR3 DNA follows: TGTGCCAGCAGTGGGGGAACCTACGAGCAGTACTTC. Amino acids: CASSGGTYEQYF.